What follows are 20 T cell receptor beta chains derived from one specimen sequenced in a study of neurological immune-mediated disorders. Time point described: technical triplicate 2. A single record per CDR3 protein comes from TCRdb applying MiXCR to the 5' RACE reads. The table lists tens of thousands of distinct CDR3 sequences, approximately 25% of them singletons, with roughly 4.5% in the top ten. Sequences were obtained from PBMCs. These receptors originate from a man aged 60 to 75 with HTLV-1-associated myelopathy (HAM/TSP).

This chain joins TRBV18 and TRBJ1-2; D remains ambiguous. The CDR3 totals 13 residues. V lost 1 base and J 3 bases, leaving 6 bases between the germline ends. Germline V lookup: CDR1 KGHSH, CDR2 LQKENI. The CDR3 region has the DNA TGTGCCAGCTCACCACAGGCAGACTATGGCTACACCTTC. Its translation: CASSPQADYGYTF.

This clonotype was seen only a few times. The chain employs TRBV7-9 and TRBJ1-2; the D gene is possibly TRBD1 (6 bases). The CDR3 consists of 18 residues. Germline V gives CDR1 SEHNR, CDR2 FQNEAQ (reference sequence). V gave up 5 bases and J gave up 0 bases, with 22 bases separating them. Here the CDR3 reads CASSIRGAGEGANYGYTF. The CDR3 nucleotides read TGTGCCAGCAGCATAAGGGGAGCAGGGGAAGGAGCTAACTATGGCTACACCTTC. Full variable domain (rest looked up from reference TRBV7-9 and TRBJ1-2): DTGVSQNPRHKITKRGQNVTFRCDPISEHNRLYWYRQTLGQGPEFLTYFQNEAQLEKSRLLSDRFSAERPKGSFSTLEIQRTEQGDSAMYLCASSIRGAGEGANYGYTFGSGTRLTVV.

Ten or more counts support this clonotype. The rearrangement uses TRBV4-1 and TRBJ1-5; TRBD1 is a possible D gene (6 bases). Germline V gene sequence: CDR1 MGHRA, CDR2 YSYEKL. V was pared by 0 bases and J by 10 bases, with 13 bases between. The CDR3 has 14 residues. The CDR3 DNA is TGCGCCAGCAGCCAAGATGGGGGGCCCCGTCCCCAGCATTTT. This translates into CASSQDGGPRPQHF.

This clonotype was recorded many times. The V call is TRBV5-1, the J call TRBJ1-4; no reliable D call. The germline gives CDR1 SGHRS, CDR2 YFSETQ. V gave up 0 bases and J gave up 5 bases, with 8 bases separating them. The CDR3 sequence is 14 residues long. For the CDR3, the DNA is TGCGCCAGCAGCTTGGGGGCGGCGAATGAAAAACTGTTTTTT. It encodes CASSLGAANEKLFF.

This rearrangement joins TRBV6-5 to TRBJ1-6, with TRBD1 identical over 7 bases. CDR3 length: 17 amino acids. Trimming removed 4 bases from V and 9 bases from J; junction bases left unmatched: 15. CDR1 MNHEY and CDR2 SVGAGI come from the germline V gene. CDR3 region: CASSFGPGGREFSPLHF. The CDR3, as DNA: TGTGCCAGCAGTTTTGGTCCAGGGGGGCGTGAGTTTTCACCCCTCCACTTT.

This clonotype was seen ten or more times. This chain links TRBV9 with TRBJ2-1; 9 bases are shared with TRBD1. With V trimmed by 4 bases and J by 1 base, 3 bases remained unmatched. Germline CDR1 reads SGDLS; CDR2 reads YYNGEE. The CDR3 has 15 amino acids. The CDR3 DNA is TGTGCCAGCAGCTCAGGACAGGGGTCCTACAATGAGCAGTTCTTC. Translating gives CASSSGQGSYNEQFF. Full variable domain (missing parts from reference TRBV9 and TRBJ2-1): DSGVTQTPKHLITATGQRVTLRCSPRSGDLSVYWYQQSLDQGLQFLIQYYNGEERAKGNILERFSAQQFPDLHSELNLSSLELGDSALYFCASSSGQGSYNEQFFGPGTRLTVL.

This clonotype was seen many times. V and J are TRBV28 and TRBJ2-1; D tentatively fits TRBD1 or TRBD2 (6 bases each). CDR1 is MDHEN and CDR2 is SYDVKM in the germline V gene. V lost 5 bases to trimming and J lost 1 base, with 15 bases between them. There are 16 residues in the CDR3. The CDR3 DNA reads TGTGCCAGCAGTATATACAGGGAGGCATCCTACAATGAGCAGTTCTTC. It encodes CASSIYREASYNEQFF.

This rearrangement joins TRBV5-1 to TRBJ1-4, with a tentative D call TRBD1 (5 bases). V shed 0 bases and J shed 4 bases, with 13 bases lying between them. CDR3 length: 16 amino acids. The germline V gene encodes CDR1 SGHRS and CDR2 YFSETQ. This CDR3 reads CASSLGGTSDNEKLFF. CDR3 nucleotides: TGCGCCAGCAGCTTGGGCGGGACCTCGGATAATGAAAAACTGTTTTTT. Together with reference TRBV5-1 and TRBJ1-4, the CDR3 gives the full variable domain: KAGVTQTPRYLIKTRGQQVTLSCSPISGHRSVSWYQQTPGQGLQFLFEYFSETQRNKGNFPGRFSGRQFSNSRSEMNVSTLELGDSALYLCASSLGGTSDNEKLFFGSGTQLSVL.

The DNA of the CDR3 is TGTGCCAGCAGGTCCTCAGGGGCAAACGAGCAGTACTTC. Translated: CASRSSGANEQYF. This sequence joins TRBV12-3 or TRBV12-4 and TRBJ2-7, with D tentatively TRBD1 (6 bases). Trimming cost V 6 bases and J 5 bases, with 14 bases left between them. CDR3 length: 13 residues.

This clonotype was found once. This rearrangement joins TRBV5-1 to TRBJ2-3; D uncertain. The CDR3 loop spans 12 amino acids. V gave up 2 bases and J gave up 2 bases, with 3 bases separating them. The germline gives CDR1 SGHRS, CDR2 YFSETQ. This CDR3 reads CASSFATDTQYF. CDR3 DNA: TGCGCCAGCAGCTTCGCCACAGATACGCAGTATTTT.

The chain has TRBV6-2 or TRBV6-3 and TRBJ1-6; D might be TRBD1 (6 bases). Germline values: CDR1 MNHEY, CDR2 SVGEGT. The CDR3 spans 14 residues. V was cut by 6 bases and J by 8 bases, with 14 bases left in between. The CDR3 sequence is CASRRGGPDSPLHF. CDR3 DNA sequence: TGTGCCAGCAGGCGGGGGGGGCCGGATTCACCCCTCCACTTT.

This clonotype was recorded at least ten times. This chain uses TRBV3-1 with TRBJ2-1, with D uncertain. Germline values: CDR1 LGHDT, CDR2 YNNKEL (reference sequence). The CDR3 sequence is 13 residues long. Trimming cost V 1 base and J 0 bases, with 1 base left between them. The CDR3 bases are TGTGCCAGCAGCCAAGGCTCCTACAATGAGCAGTTCTTC. Translation gives CASSQGSYNEQFF.

This clonotype counts as large (0.1 to 1%). This chain uses TRBV28 with TRBJ1-4; unclear D gene. The V end was cut by 5 bases, the J end by 3 bases, with 13 bases between. Germline V gene data show CDR1 as MDHEN and CDR2 as SYDVKM. The CDR3 spans 15 residues. The CDR3 here is CASSPSGGPNEKLFF. In nucleotides, the CDR3 is TGTGCCAGCAGTCCCTCGGGAGGCCCTAATGAAAAACTGTTTTTT.

This clonotype was recorded once. The CDR3 DNA is TGTGCCAGCAGCTCATCTCAGGCTCCGGCTAACTATGGCTACACCTTC. Translation: CASSSSQAPANYGYTF. V usage is TRBV7-9 and J usage is TRBJ1-2; D is unresolved. Trimming took 4 bases from V and 0 from J, leaving 15 bases between them. Germline V gives CDR1 SEHNR, CDR2 FQNEAQ (reference sequence). The CDR3 runs 16 residues.

At least ten counts were recorded for this clonotype. The rearrangement joins TRBV6-5 to TRBJ1-3; the match to TRBD1 covers 9 bases. The V segment lost 4 bases and the J segment 4 bases; nucleotides outside the gene matches: 5. Germline loops: CDR1 MNHEY, CDR2 SVGAGI. The CDR3 has 15 residues. The CDR3 region is CASSFGTGFGNTIYF. The CDR3 DNA reads as TGTGCCAGCAGTTTCGGGACAGGGTTCGGAAACACCATATATTTT.

Regarding this clonotype: At one of its ends the junction is not consistent with the germline gene, which may arise from a read error. The chain carries TRBV5-1 and TRBJ2-7; D may be TRBD2 (6 bases). From germline, CDR1 is SGHRS and CDR2 YFSETQ. This CDR3 region has 14 residues. The CDR3 here is CANSIRGTGYEQYF. In nucleotides, the CDR3 is TGCGCCAACAGCATCCGAGGGACTGGCTACGAGCAGTACTTC.

This clonotype was counted ten times or more. The chain employs TRBV29-1 and TRBJ2-5; 8 nucleotides agree with TRBD1. The CDR3 sequence is 16 residues long. V gave up 4 bases and J gave up 1 base; unmatched junction bases: 11. Germline lookup yields CDR1 SQVTM and CDR2 ANQGSEA. CDR3 DNA sequence: TGCAGCGTTGGTAACCCGCAGGGGGCGCGCCAAGAGACCCAGTACTTC. Residues: CSVGNPQGARQETQYF.

The rearrangement uses TRBV12-3 or TRBV12-4 and TRBJ2-3; TRBD2 agrees at 8 bases. With V trimmed by 11 bases and J by 1 base, 5 bases remained unmatched. The length of the CDR3 is 13 residues. CDR3 residues: CAGQTSGTDTQYF. CDR3 DNA: TGTGCCGGCCAGACTAGCGGCACAGATACGCAGTATTTT.

The sample holds one count of this clonotype. J is TRBJ2-7 and V is TRBV11-3; the D gene is possibly TRBD2 (6 bases). V lost 3 bases to trimming and J lost 6 bases, with 12 bases between them. Looked up from germline, CDR1 is SGHNT and CDR2 is YENEEA. There are 13 residues in the CDR3. The CDR3: CASSFRGFVEQYF. CDR3 nucleotide sequence: TGTGCCAGCAGCTTCCGGGGGTTTGTCGAGCAGTACTTC.

This clonotype was seen ten or more times. The chain links TRBV20-1 to TRBJ2-3; TRBD2 agrees at 8 bases. The CDR3 runs 15 residues. After removal of 7 bases from V and 3 bases from J, the junction contained 12 bases not matched to a gene. The germline gives CDR1 DFQATT, CDR2 SNEGSKA (reference sequence). CDR3 DNA: TGCAGTGATGTTTGGGGTAGCGGGACGACAGATACGCAGTATTTT. This sequence encodes CSDVWGSGTTDTQYF.